These T cell receptor beta chains were read from a single sample in a study of blood T cell repertoires in COVID-19. The method was immunoSEQ multiplex PCR; TCRdb's version includes in-frame clones alone and lacks a portion of them. In the table there are some 260,000 clones, around 90% of which are singletons. Sequenced: peripheral blood. These receptors were collected from a woman aged 70 to 79 with COVID-19, enrolled during active disease. Each CDR3 is given with its conserved first and last residue.

CDR3 length	V gene	J gene	CDR3 protein
11	TRBV20-1	TRBJ1-2	CSARSGEGYTF
15	TRBV18	TRBJ1-2	CASSPPQGNYYGYTF
14	TRBV29-1	TRBJ2-5	CSVEGDRAVGTQYF
14	TRBV5-1	TRBJ2-1	CASKPLTSGGEQFF
12	TRBV13	TRBJ1-1	CASSLRNTEAFF
14	TRBV7-9	TRBJ2-7	CASSFLSGSYEQYF
15	TRBV6-2/TRBV6-3	TRBJ2-1	CASSIPSGIYNEQFF
13	TRBV2	TRBJ2-7	CASSKSRQYEQYF
16	TRBV19	TRBJ1-2	CASSIGSRRSNGGYTF
15	TRBV15	TRBJ1-3	CATRAGTGSGNTIYF
14	TRBV9	TRBJ2-1	CASSVTSGRDEQFF
15	TRBV11-1	TRBJ2-3	CASPGRGQGADTQYF
15	TRBV20-1	TRBJ2-3	CSASGADPGTDTQYF
14	TRBV6-5	TRBJ2-1	CASRLTQERNEQFF
15	TRBV3-1/TRBV3-2	TRBJ2-1	CASSQDNLQGNEQFF
15	TRBV9	TRBJ2-1	CASSERDRGGNEQFF
14	TRBV18	TRBJ1-1	CASSPPALNTEAFF
13	TRBV18	TRBJ1-1	CASGGDSNTEAFF
15	TRBV19	TRBJ1-5	CASSLDRGANQPQHF
15	TRBV3-1/TRBV3-2	TRBJ1-3	CASSQEWSSGNTIYF
15	TRBV18	TRBJ1-1	CASSPGQGLRAEAFF
14	TRBV19	TRBJ1-5	CASSIGRVNQPQHF
13	TRBV6-5	TRBJ1-2	CASRDRGHNGYTF
16	TRBV3-1/TRBV3-2	TRBJ1-5	CASSQGLMGGNQPQHF
12	TRBV10-3	TRBJ2-7	CATSRQGYEQYF
14	TRBV27	TRBJ2-7	CASSYREGLYEQYF
18	TRBV28	TRBJ2-6	CASRAPRGPHSGANVLTF
13	TRBV2	TRBJ1-1	CASRTGGHTEAFF
13	TRBV30	TRBJ1-1	CAWSRQENTEAFF
18	TRBV20-1	TRBJ2-7	CSASGTSGMITSSYEQYF
15	TRBV15	TRBJ1-3	CATSREQGSGNTIYF
12	TRBV30	TRBJ2-2	CAWTTRGGELFF
15	TRBV4-1	TRBJ2-2	CASSSLARSFGELFF
11	TRBV28	TRBJ1-3	CASSERNTIYF
15	TRBV3-1/TRBV3-2	TRBJ2-1	CASTSGVASYNEQFF
17	TRBV6-1	TRBJ2-1	CASSDTGRGLVYNEQFF
12	TRBV29-1	TRBJ2-3	CSVETGEDTQYF
17	TRBV9	TRBJ2-7	CASSGAGLPYKDYEQYF
13	TRBV5-1	TRBJ1-6	CASSPTRDSPLHF
13	TRBV27	TRBJ2-3	CASKTDRTDTQYF
17	TRBV5-4	TRBJ2-1	CASSLPPGRGGDNEQFF